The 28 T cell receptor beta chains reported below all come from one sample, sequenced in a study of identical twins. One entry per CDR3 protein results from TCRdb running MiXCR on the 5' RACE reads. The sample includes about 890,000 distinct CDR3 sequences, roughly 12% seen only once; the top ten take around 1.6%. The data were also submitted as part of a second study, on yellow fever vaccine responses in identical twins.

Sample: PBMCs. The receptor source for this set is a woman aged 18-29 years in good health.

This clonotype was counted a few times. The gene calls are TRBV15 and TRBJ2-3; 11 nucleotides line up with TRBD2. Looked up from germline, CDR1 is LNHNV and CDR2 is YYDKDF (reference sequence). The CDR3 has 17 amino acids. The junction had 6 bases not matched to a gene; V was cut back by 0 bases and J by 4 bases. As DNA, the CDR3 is TGTGCCACCAGCAGAGATATAGCGGGAGGGGATCCAGATACGCAGTATTTT. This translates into CATSRDIAGGDPDTQYF.

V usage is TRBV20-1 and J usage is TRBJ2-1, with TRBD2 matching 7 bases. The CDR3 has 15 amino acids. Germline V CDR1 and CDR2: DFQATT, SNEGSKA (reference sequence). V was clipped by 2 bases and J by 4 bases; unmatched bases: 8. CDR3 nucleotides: TGCAGTGCTAGATTGGGGACTACCATTTACAATGAGCAGTTCTTC. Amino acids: CSARLGTTIYNEQFF.

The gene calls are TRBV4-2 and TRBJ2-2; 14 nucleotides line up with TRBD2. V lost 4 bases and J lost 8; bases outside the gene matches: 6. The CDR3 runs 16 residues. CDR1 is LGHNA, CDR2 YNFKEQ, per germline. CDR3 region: CASSPGTSGSTGELFF. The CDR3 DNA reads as TGTGCCAGCAGCCCTGGGACTAGCGGGAGTACAGGGGAGCTGTTTTTT.

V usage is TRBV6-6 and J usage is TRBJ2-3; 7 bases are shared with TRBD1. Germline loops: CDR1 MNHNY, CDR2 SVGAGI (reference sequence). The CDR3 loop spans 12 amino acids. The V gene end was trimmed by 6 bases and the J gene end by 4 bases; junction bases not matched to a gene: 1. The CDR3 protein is CASRTGPDTQYF. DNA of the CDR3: TGTGCCAGCAGGACAGGGCCAGATACGCAGTATTTT.

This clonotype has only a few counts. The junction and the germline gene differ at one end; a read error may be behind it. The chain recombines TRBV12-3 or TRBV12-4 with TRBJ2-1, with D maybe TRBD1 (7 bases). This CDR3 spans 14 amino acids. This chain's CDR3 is CASSLGFQGGEGIF. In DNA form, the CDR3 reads TGTGCCAGCAGTTTAGGGTTCCAGGGGGGTGAGGGAATCTTC.

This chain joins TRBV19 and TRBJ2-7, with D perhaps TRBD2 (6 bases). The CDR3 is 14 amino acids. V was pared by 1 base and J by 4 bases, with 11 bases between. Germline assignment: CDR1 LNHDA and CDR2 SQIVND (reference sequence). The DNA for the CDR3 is TGTGCCAGTAGTATAGGGAGGGGTGAATACGAGCAGTACTTC. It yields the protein CASSIGRGEYEQYF. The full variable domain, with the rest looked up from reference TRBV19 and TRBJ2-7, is DGGITQSPKYLFRKEGQNVTLSCEQNLNHDAMYWYRQDPGQGLRLIYYSQIVNDFQKGDIAEGYSVSREKKESFPLTVTSAQKNPTAFYLCASSIGRGEYEQYFGPGTRLTVT.

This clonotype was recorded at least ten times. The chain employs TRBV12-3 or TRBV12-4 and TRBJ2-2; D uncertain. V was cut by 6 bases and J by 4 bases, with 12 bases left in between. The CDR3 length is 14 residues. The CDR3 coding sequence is TGTGCCAGCAGAACCGAACCGCTCACCGGGGAGCTGTTTTTT. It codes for CASRTEPLTGELFF.

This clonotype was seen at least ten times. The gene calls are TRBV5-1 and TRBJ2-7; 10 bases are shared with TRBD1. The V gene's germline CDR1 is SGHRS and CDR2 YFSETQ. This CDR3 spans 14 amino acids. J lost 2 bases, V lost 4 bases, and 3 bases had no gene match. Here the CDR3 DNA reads TGCGCCAGCAGCGTCGGGACAGGGGCCTACGAGCAGTACGTC. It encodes CASSVGTGAYEQYV.

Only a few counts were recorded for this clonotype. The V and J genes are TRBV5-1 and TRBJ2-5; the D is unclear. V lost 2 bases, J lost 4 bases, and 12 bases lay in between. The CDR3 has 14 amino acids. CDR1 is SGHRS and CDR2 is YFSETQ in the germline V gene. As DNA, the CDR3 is TGCGCCAGCAGCTTTAATGAGAATAGAGAGACCCAGTACTTC. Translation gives CASSFNENRETQYF.

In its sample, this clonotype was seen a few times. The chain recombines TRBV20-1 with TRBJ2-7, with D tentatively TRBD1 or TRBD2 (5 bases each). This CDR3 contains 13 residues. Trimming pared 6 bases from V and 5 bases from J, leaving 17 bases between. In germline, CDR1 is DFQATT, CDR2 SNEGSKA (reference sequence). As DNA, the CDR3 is TGCAGTGCCCAGTTGGGGCGGGTGAACGAGCAGTACTTC. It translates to CSAQLGRVNEQYF.

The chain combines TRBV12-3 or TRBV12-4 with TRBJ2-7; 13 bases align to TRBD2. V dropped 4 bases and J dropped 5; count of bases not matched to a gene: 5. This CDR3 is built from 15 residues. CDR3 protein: CASSSSGTSGNEQYF. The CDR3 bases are TGTGCCAGCAGTTCCTCCGGGACTAGCGGGAACGAGCAGTACTTC.

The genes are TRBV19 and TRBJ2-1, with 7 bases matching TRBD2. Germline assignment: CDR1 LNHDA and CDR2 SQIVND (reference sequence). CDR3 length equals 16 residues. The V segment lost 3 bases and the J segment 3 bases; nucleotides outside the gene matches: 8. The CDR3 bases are TGTGCCAGTAGTATCCCCCGGGGGGACTTCTACAATGAGCAGTTCTTC. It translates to CASSIPRGDFYNEQFF. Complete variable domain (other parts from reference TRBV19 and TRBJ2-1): DGGITQSPKYLFRKEGQNVTLSCEQNLNHDAMYWYRQDPGQGLRLIYYSQIVNDFQKGDIAEGYSVSREKKESFPLTVTSAQKNPTAFYLCASSIPRGDFYNEQFFGPGTRLTVL.

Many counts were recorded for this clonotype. The CDR3 DNA follows: TGTGCCAGCAGAGATTTACAGGGGCTCGCTGAAGCTTTCTTT. Its translation: CASRDLQGLAEAFF. The chain uses TRBV6-1 and TRBJ1-1; 7 positions agree with TRBD1. J gave up 6 bases and V 6 bases, and 10 bases lay outside the gene matches. CDR1 MNHNS and CDR2 SASEGT come from the germline V gene. The CDR3 is made up of 14 amino acids.

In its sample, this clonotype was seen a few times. CDR3 loop: CASSGQTGNTGELFF. The CDR3 DNA is TGCGCCAGCAGTGGCCAGACAGGGAACACCGGGGAGCTGTTTTTT. The chain has TRBV10-2 and TRBJ2-2; D possibly corresponds to TRBD1 (6 bases). The CDR3 consists of 15 residues. V lost 4 bases and J 1 base, leaving 10 bases between the germline ends. Per the germline V gene, CDR1 is WSHSY and CDR2 is SAAADI.

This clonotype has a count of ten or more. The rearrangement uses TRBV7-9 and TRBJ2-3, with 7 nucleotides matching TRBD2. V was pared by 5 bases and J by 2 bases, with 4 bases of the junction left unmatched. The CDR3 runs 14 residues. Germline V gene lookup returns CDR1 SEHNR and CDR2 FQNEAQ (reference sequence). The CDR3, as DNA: TGTGCCAGCAGCCCGAGCGGGAACACAGATACGCAGTATTTT. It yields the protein CASSPSGNTDTQYF.

Here the CDR3 DNA reads TGTGCCACCGGCCGGGACGGTAGCAATCAGCCCCAGCATTTT. This translates into CATGRDGSNQPQHF. This chain links TRBV24-1 with TRBJ1-5, with a possible D match to TRBD1 (5 bases). This CDR3 has 14 residues. Trimming pared 9 bases from V and 0 bases from J, leaving 11 bases between. Germline CDR1 KGHDR, CDR2 SFDVKD.

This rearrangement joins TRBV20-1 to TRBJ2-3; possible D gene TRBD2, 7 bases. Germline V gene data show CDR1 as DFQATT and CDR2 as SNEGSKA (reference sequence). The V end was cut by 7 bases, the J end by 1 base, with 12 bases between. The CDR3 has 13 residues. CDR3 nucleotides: TGCAGTGTGCGGGGGCGCGGCACAGATACGCAGTATTTT. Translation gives CSVRGRGTDTQYF.

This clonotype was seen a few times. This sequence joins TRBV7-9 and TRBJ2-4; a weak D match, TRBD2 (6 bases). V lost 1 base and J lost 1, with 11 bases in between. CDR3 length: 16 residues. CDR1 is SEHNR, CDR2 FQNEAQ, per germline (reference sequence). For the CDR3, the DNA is TGTGCCAGCAGCTTAGGCGGAGGGGAGGCCAAAAACATTCAGTACTTC. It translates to CASSLGGGEAKNIQYF.

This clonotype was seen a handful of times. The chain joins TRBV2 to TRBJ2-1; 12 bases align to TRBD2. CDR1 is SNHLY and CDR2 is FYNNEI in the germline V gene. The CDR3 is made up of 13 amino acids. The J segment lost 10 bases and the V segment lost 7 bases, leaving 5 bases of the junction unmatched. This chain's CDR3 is CASTGLAGFEQFF. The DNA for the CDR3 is TGTGCCAGCACCGGACTAGCGGGGTTCGAGCAGTTCTTC. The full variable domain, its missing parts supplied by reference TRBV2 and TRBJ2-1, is EPEVTQTPSHQVTQMGQEVILRCVPISNHLYFYWYRQILGQKVEFLVSFYNNEISEKSEIFDDQFSVERPDGSNFTLKIRSTKLEDSAMYFCASTGLAGFEQFFGPGTRLTVL.

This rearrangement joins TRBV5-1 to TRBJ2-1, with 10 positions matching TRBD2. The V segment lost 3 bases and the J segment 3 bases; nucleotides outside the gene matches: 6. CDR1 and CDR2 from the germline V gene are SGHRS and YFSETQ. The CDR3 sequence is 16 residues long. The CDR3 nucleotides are TGCGCCAGCAGCTCCAACCTAGCGGGGGTCTACAATGAGCAGTTCTTC. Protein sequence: CASSSNLAGVYNEQFF.

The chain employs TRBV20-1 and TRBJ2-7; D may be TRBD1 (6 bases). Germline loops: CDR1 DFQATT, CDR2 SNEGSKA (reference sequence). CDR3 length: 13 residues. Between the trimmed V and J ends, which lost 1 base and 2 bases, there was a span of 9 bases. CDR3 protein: CSARAAGAYEQYF. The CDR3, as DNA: TGCAGTGCTAGAGCGGCAGGGGCCTACGAGCAGTACTTC.

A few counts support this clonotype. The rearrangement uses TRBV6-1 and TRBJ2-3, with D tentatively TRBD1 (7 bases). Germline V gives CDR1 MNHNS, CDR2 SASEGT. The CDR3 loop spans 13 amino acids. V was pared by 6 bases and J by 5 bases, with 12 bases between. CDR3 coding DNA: TGTGCCAGCAGCCGCAGGGGGGAAGATACGCAGTATTTT. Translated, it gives CASSRRGEDTQYF.

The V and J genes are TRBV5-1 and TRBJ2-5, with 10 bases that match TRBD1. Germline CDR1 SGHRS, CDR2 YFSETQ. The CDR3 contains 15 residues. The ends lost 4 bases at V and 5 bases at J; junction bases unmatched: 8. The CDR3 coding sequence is TGCGCCAGCAGCATAGGGACAGGGGTTCGGGAGACCCAGTACTTC. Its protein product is CASSIGTGVRETQYF. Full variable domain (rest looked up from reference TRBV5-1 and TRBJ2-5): KAGVTQTPRYLIKTRGQQVTLSCSPISGHRSVSWYQQTPGQGLQFLFEYFSETQRNKGNFPGRFSGRQFSNSRSEMNVSTLELGDSALYLCASSIGTGVRETQYFGPGTRLLVL.

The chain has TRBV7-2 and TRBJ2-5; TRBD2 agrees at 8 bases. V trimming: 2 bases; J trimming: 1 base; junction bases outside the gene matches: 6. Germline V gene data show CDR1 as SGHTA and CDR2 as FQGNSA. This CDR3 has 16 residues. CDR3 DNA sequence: TGTGCCAGCAGCTTACGACTAGCGTACCCCCAAGAGACCCAGTACTTC. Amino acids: CASSLRLAYPQETQYF.

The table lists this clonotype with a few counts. The CDR3 region is CSATGLNTYEQYF. The CDR3, as DNA: TGCAGTGCTACGGGACTGAACACCTACGAGCAGTACTTC. The V gene is TRBV20-1, the J gene TRBJ2-7; maybe TRBD2 (6 bases). The CDR3 has 13 residues. Trimming took off 4 bases at V and 2 bases at J, with 12 bases between the two ends. The germline V gene encodes CDR1 DFQATT and CDR2 SNEGSKA (reference sequence).

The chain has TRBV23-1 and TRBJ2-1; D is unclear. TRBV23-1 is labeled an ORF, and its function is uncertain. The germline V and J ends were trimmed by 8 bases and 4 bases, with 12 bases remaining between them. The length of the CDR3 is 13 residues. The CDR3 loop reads CASSRDEYNEQFF. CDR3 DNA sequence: TGCGCCAGCTCTCGAGACGAATACAATGAGCAGTTCTTC.

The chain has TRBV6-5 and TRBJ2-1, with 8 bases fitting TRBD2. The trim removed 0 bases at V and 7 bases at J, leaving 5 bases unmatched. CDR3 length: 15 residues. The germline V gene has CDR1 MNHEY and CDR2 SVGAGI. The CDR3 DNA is TGTGCCAGCAGTTACTCGAACGGACTAGCAAATGAGCAGTTCTTC. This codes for CASSYSNGLANEQFF.

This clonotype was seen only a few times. CDR3 sequence reads: CASSTQGDQPQHF. The CDR3 DNA sequence: TGTGCCAGCAGTACCCAGGGTGATCAGCCCCAGCATTTT. The rearrangement joins TRBV7-9 to TRBJ1-5; the D gene is possibly TRBD1 (5 bases). The ends were cut back, 6 bases at V and 5 bases at J, with 11 bases in the middle. Germline assignment: CDR1 SEHNR and CDR2 FQNEAQ (reference sequence). CDR3 size: 13 residues.